This T cell receptor beta chain was obtained from a study of blood T cells in healthy people across ages. Study outcomes and limitations: Unknown donor CMV status possibly confounded expanded clonotype changes. TCR beta diversity was tightly associated with the proportion of naive T cells.

PCR was performed a second time for about 7 to 11 cycles using a sample-barcoded 5' primer and a J-beta primer mix. Each cDNA molecule carried a tag from a template-switch adaptor that contained 12 random nucleotides. TCRdb analysed the 5' RACE reads with MiXCR anew, one entry per CDR3 protein. The repertoire consists of 870,000 or so distinct CDR3 sequences, with around 26% occurring once and the leading ten covering around a sixth. This clonotype was counted many times. The target antigen is unknown. J gave up 0 bases and V 3 bases, and 0 bases lay outside the gene matches. CDR1 and CDR2 (germline): KGHDR, SFDVKD. This CDR3 spans 15 amino acids.

The sequencing sample was made of blood. The receptor was isolated from a woman over 75 in good health. The chain has TRBV24-1 and TRBJ2-1; TRBD2 matches at 8 bases. CDR3 nucleotide sequence: TGTGCCACCAGTGATCGGGGGGGCTCCTACAATGAGCAGTTCTTC. Its protein product is CATSDRGGSYNEQFF.